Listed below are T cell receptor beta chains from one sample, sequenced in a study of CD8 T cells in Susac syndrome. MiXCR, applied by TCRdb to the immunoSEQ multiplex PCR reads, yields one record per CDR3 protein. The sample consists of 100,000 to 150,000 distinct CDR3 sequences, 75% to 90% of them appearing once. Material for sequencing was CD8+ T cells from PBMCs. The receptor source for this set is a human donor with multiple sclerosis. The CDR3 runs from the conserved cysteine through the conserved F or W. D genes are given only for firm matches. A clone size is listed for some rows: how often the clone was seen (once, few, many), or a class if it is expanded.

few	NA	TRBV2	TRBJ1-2	TGTGCCAGCAACACAGGGTTGGCAGGGCATGGCTACACCTTC	CASNTGLAGHGYTF
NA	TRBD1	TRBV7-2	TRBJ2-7	TGTGCCAGCAGCTCAGCACAGGGGAGCTCCTACGAGCAGTACTTC	CASSSAQGSSYEQYF
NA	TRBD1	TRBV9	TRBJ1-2	TGTGCCAGCAGCGAGGGACAGGGTGTTACTAACTATGGCTACAACTTC	CASSEGQGVTNYGYNF
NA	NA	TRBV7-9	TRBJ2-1	TGTGCCAGCAGCTTAGAAAACAATGAGCAGTTCTTC	CASSLENNEQFF
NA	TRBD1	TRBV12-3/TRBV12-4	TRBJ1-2	TGTGCCAGCAGTATCACCCGTGGACAGGGACTAAACTATGGCTACACCTTC	CASSITRGQGLNYGYTF
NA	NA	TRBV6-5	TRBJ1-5	TGTGCCAGCAGTTACTCAAGCCAGCTGCGTCAGCCCCAGCATTTT	CASSYSSQLRQPQHF
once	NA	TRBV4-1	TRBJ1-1	TGCGCCAGCAGCCCCATCGAGGGGCGCGTCACTGAAGCTTTCTTT	CASSPIEGRVTEAFF
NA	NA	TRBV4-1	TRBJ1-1	TGCGCCAGCAGCCACGGGGAGTTGGTTTATACTGAAGCTTTCTTT	CASSHGELVYTEAFF
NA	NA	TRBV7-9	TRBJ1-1	TGTGCCAGCAGCTTAGAGTCGTCGGGTGAAGCTTTCTTT	CASSLESSGEAFF
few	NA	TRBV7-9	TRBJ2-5	TGTGCCAGCGGTGGGATGGAGGAGACCCAGTACTTC	CASGGMEETQYF
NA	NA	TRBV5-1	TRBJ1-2	TGCGCCAGCAGCTTGGTCGGGACGGACTATGGCTACACCTTC	CASSLVGTDYGYTF
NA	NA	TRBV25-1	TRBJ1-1	TGTGCCAGCAGTGTGGCGGAAAACACTGAAGCTTTCTTT	CASSVAENTEAFF
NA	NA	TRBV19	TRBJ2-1	TGTGCCAGTAGTATGTTTTTAGGAAATGAGCAGTTCTTC	CASSMFLGNEQFF
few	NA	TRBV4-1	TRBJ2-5	TGCGCCAGCAGCCAAGAAGGAGGAACAGAGACCCAGTACTTC	CASSQEGGTETQYF
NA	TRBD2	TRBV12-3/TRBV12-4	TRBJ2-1	TGTGCCAGCAGTACCCTAGCGGGCTCCTACAATGAGCAGTTCTTC	CASSTLAGSYNEQFF
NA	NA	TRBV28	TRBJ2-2	TGTGCCAGCAGTTTGGCGGGTTCTCAATTGAACACCGGGGAGCTGTTTTTT	CASSLAGSQLNTGELFF
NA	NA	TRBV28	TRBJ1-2	TGTGCCAGCAGTTTTGGCCAAGGGTTCTATGGCTACACCTTC	CASSFGQGFYGYTF
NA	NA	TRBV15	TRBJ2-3	TGTGCCACCTCCCAGGCGGTCTCTAGCACAGATACGCAGTATTTT	CATSQAVSSTDTQYF
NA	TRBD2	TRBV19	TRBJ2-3	TGTGCCAGTAGCCCGGGACTAGCGGGAGTTGGGACAGATACGCAGTATTTT	CASSPGLAGVGTDTQYF
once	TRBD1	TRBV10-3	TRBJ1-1	TGTGCCATCAGTTCCGGGACAGTGGAAACTGAAGCTTTCTTT	CAISSGTVETEAFF
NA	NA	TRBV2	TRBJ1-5	TGTGCCAGCAGTGAAGCTAGGGGGGTGCAGCCCCAGCATTTT	CASSEARGVQPQHF
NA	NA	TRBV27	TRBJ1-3	TGTGCCAGCAGTTTAGGCAGGGCGGCTGGAAACACCATATATTTT	CASSLGRAAGNTIYF
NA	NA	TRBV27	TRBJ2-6	TGTGCCAGCCTTGCAGGGTACGGGGCCAACGTCCTGACTTTC	CASLAGYGANVLTF
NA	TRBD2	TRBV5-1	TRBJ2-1	TGCGCCAGCAGCGAGACTAGCGGATCCTACAATGAGCAGTTCTTC	CASSETSGSYNEQFF
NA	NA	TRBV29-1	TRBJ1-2	TGCAACGTTGAGCGGACGGATGGGTATGGCTACACCTTC	CNVERTDGYGYTF
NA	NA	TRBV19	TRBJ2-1	TGTGCCAGTAGTCCAGACCTGGGAGCCAACAATGAGCAGTTCTTC	CASSPDLGANNEQFF
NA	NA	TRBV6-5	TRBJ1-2	TGTGCCAGCAGTTACTCGGAGGGTCACAATGGCTACACCTTC	CASSYSEGHNGYTF
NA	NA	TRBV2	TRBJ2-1	TGTGCCAGCAAAGGGGGGACCGAATGGAATGAGCAGTTCTTC	CASKGGTEWNEQFF
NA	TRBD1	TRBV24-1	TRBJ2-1	TGTGCCACCAGTTCAGGGGGTGAGCAGTTCTTC	CATSSGGEQFF
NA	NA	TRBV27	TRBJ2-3	TGTGCCAGCAGTTTATCGGCAGGTACTAGCACAGATACGCAGTATTTT	CASSLSAGTSTDTQYF
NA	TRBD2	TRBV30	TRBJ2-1	TGTGCCTGGAGTAGCGGGAGGATAAATGAGCAGTTCTTC	CAWSSGRINEQFF
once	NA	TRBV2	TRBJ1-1	TGTGCCAGCATAGGGGAAGACACTGAAGCTTTCTTT	CASIGEDTEAFF
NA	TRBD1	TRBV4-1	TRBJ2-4	TGCGCCAGCAGCCTCCTGACAGGGGATGACATTCAGTACTTC	CASSLLTGDDIQYF
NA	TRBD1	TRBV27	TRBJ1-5	TGTGCCAGCAGTTTAGCCCCCTGGGACAGTAATCAGCCCCAGCATTTT	CASSLAPWDSNQPQHF
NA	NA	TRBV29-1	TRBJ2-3	TGCAGCGTTGAAGGCGGGGACAGAGTGATCACAGATACGCAGTATTTT	CSVEGGDRVITDTQYF
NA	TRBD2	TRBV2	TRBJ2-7	TGTGCCAGCAGTGAAGGGCTAGCGGTAACCTACGAGCAGTACTTC	CASSEGLAVTYEQYF
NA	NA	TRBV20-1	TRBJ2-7	TGCAGTGTAGGGGCGGATGACCGAATCTACGAGCAGTACTTC	CSVGADDRIYEQYF
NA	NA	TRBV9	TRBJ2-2	TGTGCCAGCAGCGTAGTAGGGGGAGTCGGGGAGCTGTTTTTT	CASSVVGGVGELFF
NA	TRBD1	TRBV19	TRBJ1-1	TGTGCCAGTAGTAGACCCCCGACAGGGGCCCTCGGAGAGACTGAAGCTTTCTTT	CASSRPPTGALGETEAFF
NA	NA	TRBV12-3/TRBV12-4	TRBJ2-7	TGTGCCAGCAGTCCCCCGGCAGGGGTGCCCTACGAGCAGTACTTC	CASSPPAGVPYEQYF
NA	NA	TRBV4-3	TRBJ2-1	TGCGCCAGCAGCCAAGCGGTCTACCCTATCTACAATGAGCAGTTCTTC	CASSQAVYPIYNEQFF
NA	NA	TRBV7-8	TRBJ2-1	TGTGCCAGCAGCTTCGATAGCGTGTCCTACAATGAGCAGTTCTTC	CASSFDSVSYNEQFF
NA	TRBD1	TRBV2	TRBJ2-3	TGTGCCAGCAGTGAAATGGGACAGGAACTCCATACGCAGTATTTT	CASSEMGQELHTQYF
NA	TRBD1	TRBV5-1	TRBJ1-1	TGCGCCAGCAGCTTGGAAGTGACAGGGCCCACTGAAGCTTTCTTT	CASSLEVTGPTEAFF
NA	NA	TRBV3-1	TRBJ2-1	TGTGCCAGCAGCCGCAATGATGAGCAGTTCTTC	CASSRNDEQFF
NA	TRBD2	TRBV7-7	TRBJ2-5	TGTGCTAGCAGCTTATACGAGATAGCGGGAGAGACCCAGTACTTC	CASSLYEIAGETQYF